What follows describes a single T cell receptor (beta chain). This clonotype was seen a few times. No cognate antigen has been identified for it. The input lacks base qualities; no much larger clone sits a single base away. Libraries were made using RACE. The run used a NextSeq 500. During library preparation, unique molecular identifiers were attached to individual cDNA molecules so that TCRs could be counted quantitatively and reproducibly. Both TCR alpha and TCR beta chains were sequenced from each blood RNA sample. The original pipeline was this. The median number of TCRs per sample was around 96,000, ranging from about 20,000 to 750,000. V, J and CDR3 annotation of the TCR reads was carried out using the Decombinator software suite. Every sample was subsampled to the same number of TCRs (28,000) for the PS versus PT1 abundance plots. TCRs were defined as expanded if absent before sensitization and observed at least eight times at the 2-week time point. TCRdb itself trimmed the public reads at Q25 with fastp, ran MiXCR and retained productive beta chains. When rows share a CDR3 protein, they turn into one entry using the most common DNA and genes. The V and J calls follow TCRdb's processing rather than the paper's. This sample lists some 88,000 distinct CDR3 sequences; 11% were detected once. The ten biggest clones cover about 2% of the sample.

The source of the sample is a study of human T cells and chemical hapten exposure (dated by TCRdb to the early 2020s). About the investigation overall: For sensitization, 2% DPC in acetone was applied to a roughly 2 cm by roughly 2 cm area of upper inner arm skin. Throughout the study period of 20 to 30 weeks, patients also received therapeutic DPC doses to the scalp every week. Patch testing was performed on the upper back with Finn chambers containing 0.01% DPC, and the patch tests were scored after 6 days according to International Contact Dermatitis Research Group standards. The mostly female patient cohort included alopecia areata with under or over 50% scalp involvement, alopecia totalis and alopecia universalis. Libraries were pooled for sequencing, and variation in per-sample TCR yields was attributed mainly to small differences in library volumes within the pool. Peripheral blood TCR repertoire changes were tracked in vivo in alopecia patients during primary and secondary sensitization to the hapten diphenylcyclopropenone (DPC). Blood was sampled from patients pre-sensitization (week 0) and at 2, 6 and about 24 weeks after DPC sensitization. Twenty-nine alopecia patients provided blood for TCR sequencing at one to four time points (pre-sensitization, 2, 6 and 24 weeks).

The meaning of the sample's time point label: patch test 2, 6 weeks after DPC sensitization. What the treatment or condition label conveys for this sample: therapeutic diphenylcyclopropenone sensitization with weekly scalp DPC. At every patch-test visit, the blood draw took place before the patch test was put on. Eligible patients were aged 18 to 70, diagnosed with alopecia, deemed suitable for DPC therapy, and excluded if pregnant. Unfractionated whole blood was collected in Tempus Blood RNA tubes, and total RNA was extracted from that blood. Broader findings and caveats from the paper: All patients had alopecia, a presumed autoimmune disease, so their immune response might differ from that of healthy individuals. Repeated subsampling changed both the strength of the expansion versus patch-test correlation and the threshold at which that correlation became significant. Significantly more large CDR3 similarity clusters were formed by expanded TCRs than by pre-sensitization or healthy control sets, consistent with antigen-driven responses. Patch test score correlated positively with the number of PT1 expanded TCRs, reaching significance at thresholds 8, 16 and 32 but not at 4. DPC sensitization did not change how many TCRs were above 1 in 1000 frequency, and no evidence was found of alterations in global repertoire structure.

This receptor was taken from a man aged 35-49 years with alopecia areata. Some clones in this sample may be carry-over from other donors' samples. The sequences come from whole blood, collected in connection with sensitization to the hapten diphenylcyclopropenone (DPC).

The nucleotides read TGTGCCTGGAGTAAGGGACTAGCGGATTCAGATACGCAGTATTTT. This gives the protein CAWSKGLADSDTQYF. The sequence is built from TRBV30 and TRBJ2-3; TRBD2 matches 11 bases in the middle. CDR1 and CDR2 were assigned from the germline V gene (reference sequence) as GTSNPN and SVGIG. There are 15 amino acids in the CDR3, from cysteine to phenylalanine inclusive. The CDR3 DNA has 45 bases and is translated from base 1. V is cut back by 2 bases and J by 4 bases, with 5 bases in the junction unmatched. Reference TRBV30 and TRBJ2-3 proteins supply the regions before and after the CDR3; the full variable domain is: SQTIHQWPATLVQPVGSPLSLECTVEGTSNPNLYWYRQAAGRGLQLLFYSVGIGQISSEVPQNLSASRPQDRQFILSSKKLLLSDSGFYLCAWSKGLADSDTQYFGPGTRLTVL.